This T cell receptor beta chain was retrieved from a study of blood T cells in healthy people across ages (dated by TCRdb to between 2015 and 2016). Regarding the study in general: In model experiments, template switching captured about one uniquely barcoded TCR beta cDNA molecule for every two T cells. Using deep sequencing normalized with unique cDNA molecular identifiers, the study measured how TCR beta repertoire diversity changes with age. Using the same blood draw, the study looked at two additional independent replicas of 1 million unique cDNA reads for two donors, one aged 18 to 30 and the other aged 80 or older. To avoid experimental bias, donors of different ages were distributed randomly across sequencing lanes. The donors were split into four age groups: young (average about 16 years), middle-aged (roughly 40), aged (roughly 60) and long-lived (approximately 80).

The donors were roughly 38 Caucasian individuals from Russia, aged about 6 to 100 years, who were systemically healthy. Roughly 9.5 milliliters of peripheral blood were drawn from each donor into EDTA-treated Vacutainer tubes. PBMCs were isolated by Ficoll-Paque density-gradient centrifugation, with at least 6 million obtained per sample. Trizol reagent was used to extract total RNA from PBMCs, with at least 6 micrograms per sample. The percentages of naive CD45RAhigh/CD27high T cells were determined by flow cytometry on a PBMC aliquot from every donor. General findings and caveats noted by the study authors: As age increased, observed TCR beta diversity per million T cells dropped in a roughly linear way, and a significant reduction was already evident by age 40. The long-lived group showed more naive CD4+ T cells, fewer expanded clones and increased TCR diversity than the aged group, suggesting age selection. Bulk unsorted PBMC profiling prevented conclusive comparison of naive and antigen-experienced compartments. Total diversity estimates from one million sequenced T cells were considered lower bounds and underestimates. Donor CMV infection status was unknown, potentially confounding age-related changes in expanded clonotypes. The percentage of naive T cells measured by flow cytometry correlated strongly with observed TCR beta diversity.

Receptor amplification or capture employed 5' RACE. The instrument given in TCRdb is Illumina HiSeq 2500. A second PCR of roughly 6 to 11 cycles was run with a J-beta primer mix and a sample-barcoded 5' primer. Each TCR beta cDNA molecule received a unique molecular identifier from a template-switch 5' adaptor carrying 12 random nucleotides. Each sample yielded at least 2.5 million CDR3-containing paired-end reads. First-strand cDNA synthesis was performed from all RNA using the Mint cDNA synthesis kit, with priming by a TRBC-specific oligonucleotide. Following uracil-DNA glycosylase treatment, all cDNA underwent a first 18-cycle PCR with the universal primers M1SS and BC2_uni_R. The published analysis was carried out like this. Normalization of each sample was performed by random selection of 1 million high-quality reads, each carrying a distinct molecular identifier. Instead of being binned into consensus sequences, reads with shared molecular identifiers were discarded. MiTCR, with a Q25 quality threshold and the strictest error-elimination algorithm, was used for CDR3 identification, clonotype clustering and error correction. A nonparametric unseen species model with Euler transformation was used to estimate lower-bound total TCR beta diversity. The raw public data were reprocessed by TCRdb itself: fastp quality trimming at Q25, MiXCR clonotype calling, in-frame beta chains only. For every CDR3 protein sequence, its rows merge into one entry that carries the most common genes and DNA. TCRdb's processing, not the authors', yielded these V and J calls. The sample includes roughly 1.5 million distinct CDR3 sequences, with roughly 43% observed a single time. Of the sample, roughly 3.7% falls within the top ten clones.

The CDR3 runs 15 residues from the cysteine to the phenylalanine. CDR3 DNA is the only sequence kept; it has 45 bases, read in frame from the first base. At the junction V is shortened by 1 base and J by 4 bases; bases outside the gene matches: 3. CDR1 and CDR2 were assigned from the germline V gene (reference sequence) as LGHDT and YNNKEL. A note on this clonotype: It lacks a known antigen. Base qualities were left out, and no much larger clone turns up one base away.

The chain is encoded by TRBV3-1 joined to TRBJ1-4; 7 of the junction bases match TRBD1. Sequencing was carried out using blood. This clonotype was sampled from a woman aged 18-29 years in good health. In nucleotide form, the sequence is TGTGCCAGCAGCCAAGGGGGGACAGTTAATGAAAAACTGTTTTTT. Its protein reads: CASSQGGTVNEKLFF.